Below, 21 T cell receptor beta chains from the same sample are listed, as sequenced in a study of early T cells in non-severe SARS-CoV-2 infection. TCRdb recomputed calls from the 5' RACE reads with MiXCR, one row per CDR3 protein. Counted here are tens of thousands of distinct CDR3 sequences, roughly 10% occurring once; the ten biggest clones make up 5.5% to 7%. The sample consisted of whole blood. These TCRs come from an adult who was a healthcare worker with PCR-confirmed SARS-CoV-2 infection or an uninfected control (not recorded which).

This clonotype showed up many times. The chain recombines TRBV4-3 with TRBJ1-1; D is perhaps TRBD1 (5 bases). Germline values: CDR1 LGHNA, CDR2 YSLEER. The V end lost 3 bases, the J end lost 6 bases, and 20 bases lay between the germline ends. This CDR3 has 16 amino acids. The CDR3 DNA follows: TGCGCCAGCAGCCACACCCGGGACGGGCGAACCCCTGAAGCTTTCTTT. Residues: CASSHTRDGRTPEAFF.

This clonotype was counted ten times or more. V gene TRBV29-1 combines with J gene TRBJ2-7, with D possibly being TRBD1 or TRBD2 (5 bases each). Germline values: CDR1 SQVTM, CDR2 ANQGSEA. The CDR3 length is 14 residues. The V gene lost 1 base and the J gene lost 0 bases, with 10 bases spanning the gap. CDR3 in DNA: TGCAGCGTTGAAGTAGCAGGGAGCTCCTACGAGCAGTACTTC. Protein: CSVEVAGSSYEQYF.

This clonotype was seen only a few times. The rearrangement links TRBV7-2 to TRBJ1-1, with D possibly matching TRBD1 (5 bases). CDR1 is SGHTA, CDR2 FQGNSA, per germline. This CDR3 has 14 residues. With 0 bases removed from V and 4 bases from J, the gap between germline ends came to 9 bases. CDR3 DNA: TGTGCCAGCAGCTTAGCCGGGGGGACCACTGAAGCTTTCTTT. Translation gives CASSLAGGTTEAFF.

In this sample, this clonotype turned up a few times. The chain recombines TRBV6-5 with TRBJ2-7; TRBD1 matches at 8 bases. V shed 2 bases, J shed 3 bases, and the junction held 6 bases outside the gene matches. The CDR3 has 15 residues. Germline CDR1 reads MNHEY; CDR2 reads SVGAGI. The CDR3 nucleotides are TGTGCCAGCAGTTACCCGGCAGGGGGCTACTACGAGCAGTACTTC. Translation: CASSYPAGGYYEQYF.

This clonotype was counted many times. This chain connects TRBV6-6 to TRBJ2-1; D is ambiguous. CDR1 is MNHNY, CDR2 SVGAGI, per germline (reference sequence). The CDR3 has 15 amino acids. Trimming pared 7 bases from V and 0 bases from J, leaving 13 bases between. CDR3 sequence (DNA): TGTGCCAGCACCCCGGAAATAACCTCCTACAATGAGCAGTTCTTC. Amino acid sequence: CASTPEITSYNEQFF.

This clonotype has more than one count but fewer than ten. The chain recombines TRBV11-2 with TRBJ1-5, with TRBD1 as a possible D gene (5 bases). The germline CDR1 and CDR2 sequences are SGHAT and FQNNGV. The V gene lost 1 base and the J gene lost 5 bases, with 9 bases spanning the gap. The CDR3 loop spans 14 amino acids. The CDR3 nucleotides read TGTGCCAGCAGCTTAGGCAGGGCCGATCAGCCCCAGCATTTT. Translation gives CASSLGRADQPQHF.

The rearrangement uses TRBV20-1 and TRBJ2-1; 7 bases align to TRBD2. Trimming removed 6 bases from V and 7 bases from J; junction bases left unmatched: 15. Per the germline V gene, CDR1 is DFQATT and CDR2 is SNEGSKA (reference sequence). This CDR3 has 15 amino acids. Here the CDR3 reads CSATPGGQTGNEQFF. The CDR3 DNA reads TGCAGTGCAACCCCGGGAGGTCAGACTGGAAATGAGCAGTTCTTC.

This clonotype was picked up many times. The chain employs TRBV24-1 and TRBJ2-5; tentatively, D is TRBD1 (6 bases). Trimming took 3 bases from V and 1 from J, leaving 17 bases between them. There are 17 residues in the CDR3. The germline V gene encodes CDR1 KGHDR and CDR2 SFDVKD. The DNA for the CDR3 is TGTGCCACCAGTGATACAAAAGCCGGGACAACCCAAGAGACCCAGTACTTC. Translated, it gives CATSDTKAGTTQETQYF.

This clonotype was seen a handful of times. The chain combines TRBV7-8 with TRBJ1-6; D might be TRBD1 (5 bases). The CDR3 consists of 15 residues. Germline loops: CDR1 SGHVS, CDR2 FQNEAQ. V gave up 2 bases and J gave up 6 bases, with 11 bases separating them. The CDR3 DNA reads TGTGCCAGCAGCTTAATGGGGACCAGTAATTCACCCCTCCACTTT. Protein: CASSLMGTSNSPLHF.

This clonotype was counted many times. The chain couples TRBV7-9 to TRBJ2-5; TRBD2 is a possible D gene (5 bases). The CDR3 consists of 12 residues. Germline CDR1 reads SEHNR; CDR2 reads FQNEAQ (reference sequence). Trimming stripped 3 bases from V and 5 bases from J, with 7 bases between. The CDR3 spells CASSFGVETQYF. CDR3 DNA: TGTGCCAGCAGCTTCGGGGTGGAGACCCAGTACTTC.

CDR3 DNA sequence: TGTGCCAGCAGTGGACTAGCGGGTACCGGGGAGCTGTTTTTT. This gives the protein CASSGLAGTGELFF. The rearrangement joins TRBV2 to TRBJ2-2, with 10 bases that match TRBD2. The V and J ends lost 4 bases and 5 bases, in that order; junction bases with no gene match: 1. CDR3 length: 14 residues. In germline, CDR1 is SNHLY, CDR2 FYNNEI.

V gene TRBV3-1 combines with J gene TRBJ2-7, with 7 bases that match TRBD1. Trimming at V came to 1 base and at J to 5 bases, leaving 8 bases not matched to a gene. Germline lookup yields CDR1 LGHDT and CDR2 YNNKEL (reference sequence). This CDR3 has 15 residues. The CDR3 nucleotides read TGTGCCAGCAGCCAAGCGGGACAGCCTGGCGACGAGCAGTACTTC. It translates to CASSQAGQPGDEQYF.

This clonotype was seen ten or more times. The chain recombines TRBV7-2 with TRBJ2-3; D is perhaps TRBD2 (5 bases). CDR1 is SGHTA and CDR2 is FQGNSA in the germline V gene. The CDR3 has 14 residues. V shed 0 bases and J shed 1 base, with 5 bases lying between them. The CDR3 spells CASSLAGGTDTQYF. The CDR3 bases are TGTGCCAGCAGCTTAGCGGGAGGCACAGATACGCAGTATTTT.

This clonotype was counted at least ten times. DNA of the CDR3: TGTGCCAGCAGCTTGTCGCAGGGGCAAGAGACCCAGTACTTC. Protein product: CASSLSQGQETQYF. The chain couples TRBV7-9 to TRBJ2-5; weak D call: TRBD1 (6 bases). The CDR3 is 14 residues long. Trimming left V 3 bases short and J 2 bases short, with 10 bases between. CDR1 is SEHNR, CDR2 FQNEAQ, per germline (reference sequence). The full variable domain, in which reference TRBV7-9 and TRBJ2-5 provide the parts outside the CDR3, is DTGVSQNPRHKITKRGQNVTFRCDPISEHNRLYWYRQTLGQGPEFLTYFQNEAQLEKSRLLSDRFSAERPKGSFSTLEIQRTEQGDSAMYLCASSLSQGQETQYFGPGTRLLVL.

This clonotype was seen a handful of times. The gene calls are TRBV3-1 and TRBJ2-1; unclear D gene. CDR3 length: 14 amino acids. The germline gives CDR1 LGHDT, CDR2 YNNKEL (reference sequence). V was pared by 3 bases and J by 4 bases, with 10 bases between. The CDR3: CASSQPPEYNEQFF. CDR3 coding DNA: TGTGCCAGCAGCCAGCCCCCAGAATACAATGAGCAGTTCTTC.

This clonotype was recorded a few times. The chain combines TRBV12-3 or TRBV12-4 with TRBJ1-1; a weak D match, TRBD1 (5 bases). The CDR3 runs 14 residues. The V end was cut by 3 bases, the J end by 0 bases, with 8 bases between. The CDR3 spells CASSFAGLNTEAFF. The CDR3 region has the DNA TGTGCCAGCAGTTTCGCGGGGCTGAACACTGAAGCTTTCTTT.

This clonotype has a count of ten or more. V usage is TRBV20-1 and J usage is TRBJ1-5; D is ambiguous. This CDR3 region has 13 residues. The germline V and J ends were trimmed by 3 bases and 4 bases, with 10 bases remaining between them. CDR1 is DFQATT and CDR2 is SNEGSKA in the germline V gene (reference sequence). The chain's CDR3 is CSASGSQNQPQHF. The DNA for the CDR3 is TGCAGTGCTAGCGGCAGCCAAAATCAGCCCCAGCATTTT.

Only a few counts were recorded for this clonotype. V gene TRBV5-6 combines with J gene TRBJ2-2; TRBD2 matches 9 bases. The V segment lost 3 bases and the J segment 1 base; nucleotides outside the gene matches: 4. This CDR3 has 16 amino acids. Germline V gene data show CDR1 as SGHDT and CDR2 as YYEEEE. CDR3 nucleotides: TGTGCCAGCAGCTCTCTAGCGGGAATGAACACCGGGGAGCTGTTTTTT. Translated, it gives CASSSLAGMNTGELFF.

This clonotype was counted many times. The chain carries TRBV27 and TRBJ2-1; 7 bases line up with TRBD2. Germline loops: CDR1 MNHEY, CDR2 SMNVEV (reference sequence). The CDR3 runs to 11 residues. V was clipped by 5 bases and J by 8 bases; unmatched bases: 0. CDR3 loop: CASSLADEQFF. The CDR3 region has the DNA TGTGCCAGCAGTCTAGCGGATGAGCAGTTCTTC.

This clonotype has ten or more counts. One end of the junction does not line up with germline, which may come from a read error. CDR3 DNA: TGTGCCACCAGTGCCAAGGGACTCTGTCCCTTC. Translation: CATSAKGLCPF. V gene TRBV24-1 combines with J gene TRBJ2-5; a possible D gene is TRBD2 (6 bases). This CDR3 contains 11 residues. Germline V gene data show CDR1 as KGHDR and CDR2 as SFDVKD.

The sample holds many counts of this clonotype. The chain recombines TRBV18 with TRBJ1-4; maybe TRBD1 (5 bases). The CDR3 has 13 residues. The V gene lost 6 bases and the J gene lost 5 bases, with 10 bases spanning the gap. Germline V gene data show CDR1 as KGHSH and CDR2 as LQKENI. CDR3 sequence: CASSRDVNEKLFF. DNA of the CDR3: TGTGCCAGCTCGAGGGACGTGAATGAAAAACTGTTTTTT.